A selection of T cell receptor beta chains follows, all from one sample in a study of monozygotic twins with cystic fibrosis. Measured with immunoSEQ multiplex PCR; TCRdb has only the in-frame clones, and not every one. The top ten clones hold under 0.25% of a sample with some 33,000 clones, over 80% of them seen once. The specimen sequenced was blood. Receptor source: a boy younger than 10 with cystic fibrosis. CDR3s include the opening cysteine and the closing phenylalanine or tryptophan. The D gene is left open where the match is weak. Part of the rows lack a size; the others show once, few, many or a class for expanded clones.

V gene	J gene	D gene	clone size	CDR3 DNA	CDR3 protein
TRBV2	TRBJ1-1	-	few	TGTGCCAGCAGTGAGGAATTCACTGAAGCTTTCTTT	CASSEEFTEAFF
TRBV18	TRBJ1-6	-	-	TGTGCCAGCTCACCTTTGGAACATAATTCACCCCTCCACTTT	CASSPLEHNSPLHF
TRBV27	TRBJ1-6	-	-	TGTGCCAGCAGTATCCGGGGGGGCAGGGAGGATTCACCCCTCCACTTT	CASSIRGGREDSPLHF
TRBV5-8	TRBJ2-7	TRBD1	-	TGTGCCAGCAGCTTAAGTCGGACAGGGACCTACGAGCAGTACTTC	CASSLSRTGTYEQYF
TRBV4-2	TRBJ2-5	TRBD2	-	TGTGCCAGCAGCCAAGATCGGGGGGGCCAAGAGACCCAGTACTTC	CASSQDRGGQETQYF
TRBV19	TRBJ1-5	TRBD1	-	TGTGCCAGTAGTATAGCGAGGGGACAGGGGCCCCAGCATTTT	CASSIARGQGPQHF
TRBV19	TRBJ1-6	-	-	TGTGCCAGTAGTATACCCGTCTTGAATTCACCCCTCCACTTT	CASSIPVLNSPLHF
TRBV19	TRBJ1-2	TRBD1	-	TGTGCCAGTAGTACCCGAAATCAGGGGGCGCTGGGAGGCTACACCTTC	CASSTRNQGALGGYTF
TRBV29-1	TRBJ1-3	-	-	TGCAGCGTCAAATGGGTGGCTGGAAACACCATATATTTT	CSVKWVAGNTIYF
TRBV18	TRBJ1-5	-	few	TGTGCCAGCTCACCAAATGGGGGATATCAGCCCCAGCATTTT	CASSPNGGYQPQHF
TRBV19	TRBJ2-2	TRBD1	-	TGTGCCAGTAGTCGACAGGGGGCTTCCCCGACCGGGGAGCTGTTTTTT	CASSRQGASPTGELFF
TRBV9	TRBJ2-7	TRBD1	-	TGTGCCAGCAGCCTAGGGGACAGACTCTACGAGCAGTACTTC	CASSLGDRLYEQYF
TRBV11-2	TRBJ1-2	-	-	TGTGCCAGCAGCCCCCAGGGAAACCCTAACTATGGCTACACCTTC	CASSPQGNPNYGYTF
TRBV11-2	TRBJ1-1	-	-	TGTGCCAGCAGCTTGACAGGTGAAGCTTTCTTT	CASSLTGEAFF
TRBV20-1	TRBJ2-3	-	-	TGCAGTGCTTGGGGGGTAGATACGCAGTATTTT	CSAWGVDTQYF
TRBV13	TRBJ2-1	TRBD2	-	TGTGCCAGCAGCCTCAGGACTAGCGGGGGGAGAGGCAATGAGCAGTTCTTC	CASSLRTSGGRGNEQFF
TRBV27	TRBJ1-1	-	once	TGTGCCAGCAGTGCCCCCGACAGCATGAACACTGAAGCTTTCTTT	CASSAPDSMNTEAFF
TRBV7-2	TRBJ1-5	-	-	TGTGCCAGCAGCATAGGGGGGTCCCAGGGCAGCAATCAGCCCCAGCATTTT	CASSIGGSQGSNQPQHF
TRBV15	TRBJ1-3	-	once	TGTGCCACCTGCGAGGGGGGCGGCTCTGGAAACACCATATATTTT	CATCEGGGSGNTIYF
TRBV7-9	TRBJ1-4	-	-	TGTGCCAGCAGCTTAGCTCAGGGACCTAATGAAAAACTGTTTTTT	CASSLAQGPNEKLFF
TRBV5-4	TRBJ2-1	-	once	TGTGCCAGCAGGTCGGACGCCCCGGTCAATGAGCAGTTCTTC	CASRSDAPVNEQFF
TRBV11-2	TRBJ2-7	-	-	TGTGCCAGCAGCGAGTTTAGAGAGCAGTACTTC	CASSEFREQYF
TRBV6-5	TRBJ2-7	-	-	TGTGCCAGCAGTTACGATCCCTCCTACGAGCAGTACTTC	CASSYDPSYEQYF
TRBV10-2	TRBJ2-7	-	-	TGCGCCAGCAGAACAGGGAAAGGGACCTACGAGCAGTACTTC	CASRTGKGTYEQYF
TRBV25-1	TRBJ2-2	TRBD1	-	TGTGCCAGCAGTGAACCCCCTCGGGCAGGGGGCAACACCGGGGAGCTGTTTTTT	CASSEPPRAGGNTGELFF
TRBV6-1	TRBJ1-4	-	few	TGTGCCAGCACCCTGGACCAGCTTGGAAAACTGTTTTTT	CASTLDQLGKLFF
TRBV5-1	TRBJ1-1	TRBD1	-	TGCGCCAGCAGTCGGGGACAGGCCCCAGGGGGTGAAGCTTTCTTT	CASSRGQAPGGEAFF
TRBV10-3	TRBJ1-1	-	-	TGTGCCATCAGTGATAGGGGCCCAGAAGCTTTCTTT	CAISDRGPEAFF
TRBV7-9	TRBJ1-1	-	-	TGTGCCAGCAGCGACAACACTGAAGCTTTCTTT	CASSDNTEAFF
TRBV9	TRBJ1-1	-	-	TGTGCCAGCAGCGCCAATCCCGCGCGGGGTAGCACTGAAGCTTTCTTT	CASSANPARGSTEAFF
TRBV19	TRBJ2-7	-	-	TGTGCCAGTAGTGAGCAGGCTCCACCCTACGAGCAGTACTTC	CASSEQAPPYEQYF
TRBV7-9	TRBJ2-1	TRBD2	-	TGTGCCAGCAGCGCGATAGGACTAGCGGTTTCCTACAATGAGCAGTTCTTC	CASSAIGLAVSYNEQFF
TRBV9	TRBJ1-1	-	-	TGTGCCAGCAGGTCCGAGATTGGGACTGAAGCTTTCTTT	CASRSEIGTEAFF
TRBV14	TRBJ2-1	TRBD2	-	TGTGCCAGCAGCCTCCGACTAGCGGGGGGCATTTACAATGAGCAGTTCTTC	CASSLRLAGGIYNEQFF
TRBV9	TRBJ2-3	-	-	TGTGCCAGCACCAAGCGTACTGACACAGATACGCAGTATTTT	CASTKRTDTDTQYF
TRBV5-6	TRBJ1-6	-	-	TGTGCCAGCAGGCCCGGGACCGGTCCTAATTCACCCCTCCACTTT	CASRPGTGPNSPLHF
TRBV7-2	TRBJ2-1	TRBD2	-	TGTGCCAGCAGCTTAGCTTGGGAGCGGGGCTACAATGAGCAGTTCTTC	CASSLAWERGYNEQFF
TRBV5-6	TRBJ1-6	TRBD1	-	TGTGCCAGCACGGACAGGGTCAATTCACCCCTCCACTTT	CASTDRVNSPLHF
TRBV19	TRBJ1-1	-	-	TGTGCCAGTAGTACAACAGGGTCTGGCACTGAAGCTTTCTTT	CASSTTGSGTEAFF
TRBV5-6	TRBJ1-4	-	-	TGTGCCAGCAGCTTGGGACAGCCGCCGGAAAAACTGTTTTTT	CASSLGQPPEKLFF
TRBV25-1	TRBJ1-4	-	-	TGTGCCAGCAGCCGAATTGAAGGGGATAATGAAAAACTGTTTTTT	CASSRIEGDNEKLFF
TRBV20-1	TRBJ2-1	-	-	TGCAGTGCTAGAGATTGGGAGCAGTTCTTC	CSARDWEQFF
TRBV27	TRBJ1-1	-	-	TGTGCCAGCAGTTTACAGGGACTGAACACTGAAGCTTTCTTT	CASSLQGLNTEAFF
TRBV6-5	TRBJ2-2	-	-	TGTGCCAGCAGTTACCTCCCTTCAGGAGGGACCGGGGAGCTGTTTTTT	CASSYLPSGGTGELFF
TRBV10-3	TRBJ1-1	-	-	TGTGCCATCAGTGACCCCTGGAACAGGAACACTGAAGCTTTCTTT	CAISDPWNRNTEAFF
TRBV5-1	TRBJ2-3	TRBD2	-	TGCGCCAGCAGCTTGGTCGGGACTAGCGGGGGGAAGGATACGCAGTATTTT	CASSLVGTSGGKDTQYF
TRBV5-1	TRBJ2-2	-	once	TGCGCCAGCAGCCCGGAGTGGGGCCTGGACACCGGGGAGCTGTTTTTT	CASSPEWGLDTGELFF
TRBV2	TRBJ2-1	-	-	TGTGCCAGCAGTGAATTAGTAGAAACAGAGCAGTTCTTC	CASSELVETEQFF
TRBV9	TRBJ1-3	-	once	TGTGCCAGCAGCCCCCGCTTGGGCTCTGGAAACACCATATATTTT	CASSPRLGSGNTIYF
TRBV6-1	TRBJ1-5	TRBD1	once	TGTGCCAGCAGTGCCACGACAGGGGAATATAGCAATCAGCCCCAGCATTTT	CASSATTGEYSNQPQHF
TRBV5-6	TRBJ2-7	-	-	TGTGCCAGCAGCTTTCGCCCATCCTACGAGCAGTACTTC	CASSFRPSYEQYF
TRBV2	TRBJ1-1	-	-	TGTGCCAGCAACCGGGGACCTTCTGGGAACACTGAAGCTTTCTTT	CASNRGPSGNTEAFF